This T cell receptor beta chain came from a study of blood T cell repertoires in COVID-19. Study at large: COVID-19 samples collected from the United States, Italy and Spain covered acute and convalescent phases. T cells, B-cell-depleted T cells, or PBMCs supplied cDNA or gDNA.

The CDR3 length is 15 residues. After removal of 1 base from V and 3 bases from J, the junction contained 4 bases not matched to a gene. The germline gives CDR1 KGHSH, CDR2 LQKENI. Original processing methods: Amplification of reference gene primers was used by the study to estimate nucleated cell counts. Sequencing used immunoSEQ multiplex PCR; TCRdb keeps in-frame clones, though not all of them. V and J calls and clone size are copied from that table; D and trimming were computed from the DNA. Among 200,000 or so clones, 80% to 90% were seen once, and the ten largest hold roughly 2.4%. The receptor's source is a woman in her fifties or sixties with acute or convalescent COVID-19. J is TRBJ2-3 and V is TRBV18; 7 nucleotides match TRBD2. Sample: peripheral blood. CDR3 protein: CASSPRNGRTDTQYF. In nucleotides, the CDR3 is TGTGCCAGCTCACCACGAAACGGGAGGACAGATACGCAGTATTTT.